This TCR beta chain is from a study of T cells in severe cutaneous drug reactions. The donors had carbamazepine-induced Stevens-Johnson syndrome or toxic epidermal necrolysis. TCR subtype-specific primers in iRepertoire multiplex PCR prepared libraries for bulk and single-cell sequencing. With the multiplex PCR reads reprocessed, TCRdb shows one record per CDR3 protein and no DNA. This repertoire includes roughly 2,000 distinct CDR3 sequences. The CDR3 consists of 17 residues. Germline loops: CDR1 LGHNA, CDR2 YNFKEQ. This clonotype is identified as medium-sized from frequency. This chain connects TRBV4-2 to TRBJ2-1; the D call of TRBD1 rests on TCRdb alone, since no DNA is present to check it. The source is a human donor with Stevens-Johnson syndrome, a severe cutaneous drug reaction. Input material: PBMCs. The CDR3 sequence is CASSQAAGGSSYNEQFF.